This TCR beta chain was captured in a study of early T cells in non-severe SARS-CoV-2 infection. For the study at large: Sequencing targeted bulk RNA from unsorted whole blood, leaving chains unpaired. General study points: Anti-spike CD8 specificities were favored by VDJdb matching, whose results missed private and CD4 specificities.

V was pared by 6 bases and J by 3 bases, with 10 bases of the junction left unmatched. CDR1 LGHDT and CDR2 YNNKEL come from the germline V gene (reference sequence). The CDR3 contains 15 residues. The sample holds many counts of this clonotype. The antigen is unknown. As part of library construction, unique molecular identifiers were attached to individual cDNA molecules. TCRdb ran MiXCR on the 5' RACE reads and lists one entry per CDR3 protein. The table has approximately 33,000 distinct CDR3 sequences, 5.3% seen once; the top ten hold 25% to 30%. The chain couples TRBV3-1 to TRBJ2-7; TRBD1 aligns across 8 bases. This receptor was obtained from an adult who was a healthcare worker with PCR-confirmed SARS-CoV-2 infection or an uninfected control (not recorded which). Sequencing was performed on whole blood. The CDR3 DNA is TGTGCCAGCAGACGCGCGCTCACAGGGGGCTACGAGCAGTACTTC. Protein sequence: CASRRALTGGYEQYF.